These 19 T cell receptor beta chains were all obtained from the same sample, sequenced in a study of T-cell memory formation after mild COVID-19 listed by TCRdb under 2021. The library was obtained by 5' RACE. For sequencing, an Illumina NovaSeq 6000 was employed. TCRdb itself trimmed the public reads at Q25 with fastp, ran MiXCR and retained productive beta chains. When rows share a CDR3 protein, they turn into one entry using the most common DNA and genes. For this sample there are 450,000 to 650,000 distinct CDR3 sequences; approximately 20% appear just once. Together, the top ten hold around 13% of the sample. The source material was PBMCs or a T cell subset sorted from them (not recorded which). These receptors were obtained from an adult woman who had mild COVID-19 (a few samples of this study predate the infection). The sample titles of this study are shuffled in the database, so cell type and time point are left out; the donor was told from shared clones.

This clonotype has just a few counts. The V call is TRBV30, the J call TRBJ2-1, with 9 bases matching TRBD2. With V trimmed by 1 base and J by 7 bases, 5 bases remained unmatched. Germline V gene data show CDR1 as GTSNPN and CDR2 as SVGIG (reference sequence). This CDR3 has 14 residues. CDR3: CAWSGLAVRNEQFF. The CDR3 region has the DNA TGTGCCTGGAGTGGACTAGCGGTCCGAAATGAGCAGTTCTTC.

The J gene is TRBJ2-1, the V gene TRBV11-2; unclear D gene. The V and J ends lost 3 bases and 9 bases respectively, with 6 bases between them. This CDR3 contains 11 residues. The V gene's germline CDR1 is SGHAT and CDR2 FQNNGV. The CDR3 loop is CASSFLGEQFF. The CDR3 coding sequence is TGTGCCAGCAGCTTTCTAGGTGAGCAGTTCTTC.

This CDR3 is CSARDLLYTFF. The CDR3 nucleotides are TGCAGTGCTAGAGATCTCCTCTACACTTTCTTT. V gene TRBV20-1 combines with J gene TRBJ1-1; D gene uncertain. Germline CDR1 DFQATT, CDR2 SNEGSKA (reference sequence). Trimming took off 0 bases at V and 12 bases at J, with 11 bases between the two ends. The CDR3 length is 11 residues.

The gene calls are TRBV9 and TRBJ1-5; tentatively, D is TRBD1 (5 bases). The CDR3 runs to 14 residues. V lost 0 bases, J lost 6 bases, and 10 bases lay in between. Germline CDR1 and CDR2: SGDLS and YYNGEE. The DNA for the CDR3 is TGTGCCAGCAGCGTAGGCGGGGGTTTTCAGCCCCAGCATTTT. It yields the protein CASSVGGGFQPQHF.

The V call is TRBV9, the J call TRBJ2-1; TRBD2 matches 7 bases. The CDR3 extends over 15 amino acids. CDR1 is SGDLS and CDR2 is YYNGEE in the germline V gene. J gave up 6 bases and V 3 bases, and 9 bases lay outside the gene matches. The CDR3 reads CASSAAGPEGNEQFF. DNA for the CDR3: TGTGCCAGCAGCGCAGCGGGACCAGAGGGCAATGAGCAGTTCTTC.

The chain has TRBV7-9 and TRBJ1-2; TRBD1 aligns across 9 bases. Trimming cost V 10 bases and J 7 bases; bases outside gene matches: 7. The CDR3 runs 12 residues. Germline CDR1 is SEHNR and CDR2 is FQNEAQ (reference sequence). The CDR3 DNA follows: TGTGCCACCGAACAGGGGGCGGGTGGCTACACCTTC. Translated, it gives CATEQGAGGYTF.

The sample holds a few counts of this clonotype. This rearrangement joins TRBV19 to TRBJ2-1; D is unclear. Per the germline V gene, CDR1 is LNHDA and CDR2 is SQIVND (reference sequence). Trimming shortened V by 0 bases and J by 10 bases, and 13 bases separated the two germline ends. The CDR3 runs 14 residues. CDR3 DNA sequence: TGTGCCAGTAGTATAGATCCCACACGAAGCGAGCAGTTCTTC. Translated, it gives CASSIDPTRSEQFF. The full variable domain, completed using reference TRBV19 and TRBJ2-1, is DGGITQSPKYLFRKEGQNVTLSCEQNLNHDAMYWYRQDPGQGLRLIYYSQIVNDFQKGDIAEGYSVSREKKESFPLTVTSAQKNPTAFYLCASSIDPTRSEQFFGPGTRLTVL.

This clonotype was seen more than once but under ten times. The chain combines TRBV20-1 with TRBJ1-1; D not resolved. Trimming shortened V by 8 bases and J by 1 base, and 20 bases separated the two germline ends. CDR1 is DFQATT, CDR2 SNEGSKA, per germline (reference sequence). The CDR3 runs 15 residues. CDR3: CSPSGGRGANTEAFF. In DNA form, the CDR3 reads TGCAGTCCTTCGGGTGGGCGAGGAGCGAACACTGAAGCTTTCTTT.

The chain carries TRBV5-1 and TRBJ2-7; D remains unclear. The CDR3 totals 17 residues. Trimming took off 0 bases at V and 4 bases at J, with 20 bases between the two ends. Germline CDR1 is SGHRS and CDR2 is YFSETQ. The CDR3 is CASSLGRTGEKSYEQYF. The DNA for the CDR3 is TGCGCCAGCAGCTTGGGTCGCACTGGGGAAAAATCGTACGAGCAGTACTTC.

The chain is built from TRBV6-6 and TRBJ2-3; no clear D. Germline V gives CDR1 MNHNY, CDR2 SVGAGI (reference sequence). The CDR3 covers 13 residues. V was shortened by 2 bases and J by 4 bases, with 7 bases between the two germline ends. CDR3 DNA sequence: TGTGCCAGCAGTTACCGCCAGTCAGATACGCAGTATTTT. Its translation: CASSYRQSDTQYF.

This sequence joins TRBV4-1 and TRBJ2-1; D ambiguous. From germline, CDR1 is MGHRA and CDR2 YSYEKL. V was trimmed by 0 bases and J by 7 bases, leaving 16 bases between them. CDR3 length equals 16 residues. CDR3 sequence (DNA): TGCGCCAGCAGCCAAGATCGGACGGCCGGCTGGAATGAGCAGTTCTTC. Translating gives CASSQDRTAGWNEQFF.

Only a few counts were recorded for this clonotype. CDR3: CSVLGGRPYEQYF. The CDR3 DNA reads as TGCAGCGTCCTCGGGGGGCGCCCCTACGAGCAGTACTTC. This rearrangement joins TRBV29-1 to TRBJ2-7; tentative D call: TRBD2 (7 bases). V lost 6 bases to trimming and J lost 2 bases, with 14 bases between them. The CDR3 extends over 13 amino acids. Germline CDR1 and CDR2: SQVTM and ANQGSEA.

This clonotype was observed a few times. V and J are TRBV5-1 and TRBJ1-1; D possibly corresponds to TRBD1 (6 bases). Germline V lookup: CDR1 SGHRS, CDR2 YFSETQ. The CDR3 has 14 residues. Between the trimmed V and J ends, which lost 3 bases and 2 bases, there was a span of 11 bases. Here the CDR3 DNA reads TGCGCCAGCAGCTCCGGGACACCCAACACTGAAGCTTTCTTT. Translation: CASSSGTPNTEAFF.

This chain joins TRBV11-3 and TRBJ2-7; D remains unclear. The V end lost 5 bases, the J end lost 8 bases, and 16 bases lay between the germline ends. The germline V gene has CDR1 SGHNT and CDR2 YENEEA. This CDR3 region has 13 residues. As DNA, the CDR3 is TGTGCCAGCAGCCCCCAGTCCGACGGCAAGCAGTACTTC. It is translated as CASSPQSDGKQYF.

V usage is TRBV12-3 or TRBV12-4 and J usage is TRBJ2-1; unclear D gene. The CDR3 is 11 amino acids. The V end lost 6 bases, the J end lost 9 bases, and 9 bases lay between the germline ends. CDR3 sequence: CASSLMAEQFF. CDR3 nucleotides: TGTGCCAGCAGCTTGATGGCTGAGCAGTTCTTC.

The rearrangement links TRBV7-7 to TRBJ2-1; D might be TRBD2 (6 bases). The CDR3 loop spans 15 amino acids. Trimming took 1 base from V and 5 from J, leaving 12 bases between them. Germline V lookup: CDR1 SSHAT, CDR2 FNYEAQ (reference sequence). This CDR3 reads CASSLDEGRNNEQFF. In DNA form, the CDR3 reads TGTGCCAGCAGCTTAGATGAGGGGAGGAACAATGAGCAGTTCTTC.

There are a few counts of this clonotype. The chain is built from TRBV12-3 or TRBV12-4 and TRBJ2-1; 11 nucleotides line up with TRBD2. The CDR3 extends over 15 amino acids. Germline trimming cut 3 bases from V and 7 bases from J; bases unmatched to any gene: 5. In DNA form, the CDR3 reads TGTGCCAGCAGTTTCCTAACTAGCGGGGGAAATGAGCAGTTCTTC. Translated: CASSFLTSGGNEQFF.

The J gene is TRBJ2-1, the V gene TRBV12-3 or TRBV12-4; D tentatively fits TRBD1 or TRBD2 (5 bases each). Trimming removed 1 base at V and 5 bases at J, with 24 bases between. The CDR3 length is 19 residues. In DNA form, the CDR3 reads TGTGCCAGCAGTTTAGGGGTAGCGTCAAGAGGGGCATCCCACAATGAGCAGTTCTTC. Protein: CASSLGVASRGASHNEQFF.

The chain is built from TRBV7-6 and TRBJ1-4; D is possibly TRBD1 (5 bases). CDR3 size: 12 residues. Germline V CDR1 and CDR2: SGHVS, FNYEAQ. The V end was cut by 5 bases, the J end by 8 bases, with 9 bases between. CDR3 sequence (DNA): TGTGCCAGCAGCCCAGCAGGGGAAAAACTGTTTTTT. This translates into CASSPAGEKLFF.